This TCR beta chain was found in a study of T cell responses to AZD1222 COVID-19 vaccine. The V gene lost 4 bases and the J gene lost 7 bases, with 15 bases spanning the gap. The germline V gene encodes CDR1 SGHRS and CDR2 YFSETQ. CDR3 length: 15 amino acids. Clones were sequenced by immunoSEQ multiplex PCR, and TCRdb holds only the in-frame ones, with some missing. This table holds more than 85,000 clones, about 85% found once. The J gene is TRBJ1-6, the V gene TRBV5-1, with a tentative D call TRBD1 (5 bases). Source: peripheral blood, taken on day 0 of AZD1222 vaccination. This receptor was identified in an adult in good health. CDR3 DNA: TGCGCCAGCAGCCCCTTTCCAGGGTACAATTCACCCCTCCACTTT. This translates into CASSPFPGYNSPLHF.